This T cell receptor beta chain was sequenced during a study of PD-1 blockade in mismatch repair-deficient tumors. Study at large: Patients had approximately 11 mismatch repair-deficient cancer types, all previously treated and progressing.

Mismatch repair deficiency was confirmed in all patients, by PCR or immunohistochemistry. CDR1 MDHEN and CDR2 SYDVKM come from the germline V gene. Between the trimmed V and J ends, which lost 6 bases and 7 bases, there was a span of 6 bases. This CDR3 region has 10 residues. The table came from immunoSEQ multiplex PCR; TCRdb's copy has only in-frame clones and leaves some out. The sample lists 70,000 to 95,000 clones; 80% to 90% were seen once. V usage is TRBV28 and J usage is TRBJ1-1; D not resolved. The sequences come from peripheral blood, collected 44 weeks after starting pembrolizumab. The receptor was isolated from an adult with mismatch repair-deficient cancer. The CDR3 loop reads CASSDSEAFF. CDR3 coding DNA: TGTGCCAGCAGCGATAGTGAAGCTTTCTTT.